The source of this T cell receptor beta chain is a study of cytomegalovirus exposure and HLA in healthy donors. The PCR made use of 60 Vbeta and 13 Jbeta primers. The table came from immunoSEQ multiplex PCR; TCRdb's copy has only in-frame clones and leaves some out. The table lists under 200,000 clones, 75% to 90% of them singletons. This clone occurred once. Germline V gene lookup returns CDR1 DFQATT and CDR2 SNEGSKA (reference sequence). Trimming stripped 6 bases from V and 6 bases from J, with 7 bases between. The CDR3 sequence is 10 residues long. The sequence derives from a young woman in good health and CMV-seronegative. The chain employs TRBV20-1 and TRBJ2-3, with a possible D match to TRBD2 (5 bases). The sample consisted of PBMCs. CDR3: CSALADTQYF. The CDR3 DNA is TGCAGTGCCTTAGCGGATACGCAGTATTTT.